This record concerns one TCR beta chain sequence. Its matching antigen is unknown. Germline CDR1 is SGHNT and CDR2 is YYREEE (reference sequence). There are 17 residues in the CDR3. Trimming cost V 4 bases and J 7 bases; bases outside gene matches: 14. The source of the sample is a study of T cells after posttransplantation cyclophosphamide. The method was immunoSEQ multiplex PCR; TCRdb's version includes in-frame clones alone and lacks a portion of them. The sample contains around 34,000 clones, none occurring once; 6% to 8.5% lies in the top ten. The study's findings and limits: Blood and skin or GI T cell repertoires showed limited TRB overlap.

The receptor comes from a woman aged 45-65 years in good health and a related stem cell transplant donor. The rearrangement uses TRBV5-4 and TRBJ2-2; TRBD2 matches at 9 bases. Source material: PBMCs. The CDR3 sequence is CASSLPGSGSGGGELFF. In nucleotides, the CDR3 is TGTGCCAGCAGCCTGCCGGGTAGCGGGAGTGGCGGCGGGGAGCTGTTTTTT.